This T cell receptor beta chain is from a study of T cell repertoires in cytomegalovirus infection. The CDR3 totals 17 residues. CDR1 is MDHEN and CDR2 is SYDVKM in the germline V gene. The J segment lost 0 bases and the V segment lost 1 base, leaving 3 bases of the junction unmatched. Study findings and constraints: Cumulative frequency (of public TCR beta family members) identified carriers of CMV plus the relevant HLA. What dominated the ex vivo response were HLA-C-restricted CMV-specific TCR beta clonotypes.

TCRdb re-called the reads with MiXCR, one entry per CDR3 protein. The table lists some 230,000 distinct CDR3 sequences, approximately 22% of them singletons. This clonotype has only a few counts. Antigen: not known. The receptor comes from a human donor in good health (CMV status not recorded). Some clones in this sample may be carry-over from other donors' samples. The chain combines TRBV28 with TRBJ2-3, with 11 bases fitting TRBD2. The material sequenced was CD8+ T cells from PBMCs. This chain's CDR3 is CASSLLLAGGSTDTQYF. Here the CDR3 DNA reads TGTGCCAGCAGTTTATTGCTAGCGGGGGGCAGCACAGATACGCAGTATTTT. Supplemented by reference TRBV28 and TRBJ2-3, the full variable domain reads DVKVTQSSRYLVKRTGEKVFLECVQDMDHENMFWYRQDPGLGLRLIYFSYDVKMKEKGDIPEGYSVSREKKERFSLILESASTNQTSMYLCASSLLLAGGSTDTQYFGPGTRLTVL.